This T cell receptor (beta chain) was found in a study of blood T cell repertoires in COVID-19. About the study: Donors in the United States, Italy and Spain gave samples during acute or convalescent COVID-19. Sources were T cells, B-cell-depleted T cells, or PBMCs; the material itself was cDNA or gDNA.

Trimming took 4 bases from V and 4 from J; bases not matched to a gene: 9. From germline, CDR1 is MGHRA and CDR2 YSYEKL. The CDR3 has 16 residues. How the authors handled the data: Amplification of reference gene primers provided the estimated nucleated cell counts. Repertoires were generated with immunoSEQ multiplex PCR, while TCRdb's copy carries only in-frame clones and drops some. That table supplies the V and J calls and clone size; D and trimming were determined from the DNA. The sample gives 300,000 to 400,000 clones, around nine tenths of which show up once; roughly 6.6% is in the top ten. This chain uses TRBV4-1 with TRBJ1-4, with 7 bases lining up with TRBD1. This TCR was sampled from a woman in her seventies with COVID-19, enrolled during active disease. The source material was peripheral blood. The CDR3 loop is CASSLTPTGFNEKLFF. In DNA, the CDR3 is TGCGCCAGCAGCCTAACACCGACAGGGTTTAATGAAAAACTGTTTTTT.